Listed below are T cell receptor beta chains from one sample, sequenced in a study of shared clonotypes between healthy human individuals. Data came from immunoSEQ multiplex PCR; TCRdb stores just in-frame clones and leaves some out. The data hold fewer than 2.5 million clones, with over 85% observed a single time. Sequencing input: naive CD4+ T cells from PBMCs. The origin of the receptors is a man in his late teens or twenties in good health. Some clones in this sample may be carry-over from other donors' samples. Each CDR3 is given with its conserved first and last residue. A D gene is named only where the DNA matches it firmly. Not all rows give a size; the values are once, few, many and, for expanded clones, a class.

J gene: TRBJ2-1
clone size: .
D gene: .
V gene: TRBV4-1
CDR3 DNA: TGCGCCAGCAGCCCCGCCCCGTCTAGGGGATACAATGAGCAGTTCTTC
CDR3 protein: CASSPAPSRGYNEQFF

J gene: TRBJ2-5
clone size: .
D gene: .
V gene: TRBV27
CDR3 DNA: TGTGCCAGCAGTTTGGGCTTCACCGTGGAAGAGACCCAGTACTTC
CDR3 protein: CASSLGFTVEETQYF

J gene: TRBJ1-5
clone size: .
D gene: .
V gene: TRBV6-5
CDR3 DNA: TGTGCCAGCAGTTACTCGATACAAAGCAATCAGCCCCAGCATTTT
CDR3 protein: CASSYSIQSNQPQHF

J gene: TRBJ1-4
clone size: .
D gene: .
V gene: TRBV14
CDR3 DNA: TGTGCCAGCAGCCGAAGAGCGTCACGGGGTGAAAAACTGTTTTTT
CDR3 protein: CASSRRASRGEKLFF

J gene: TRBJ2-7
clone size: .
D gene: .
V gene: TRBV29-1
CDR3 DNA: TGCAGCGTTAAAGGGGGGTTAAAATACGAGCAGTACTTC
CDR3 protein: CSVKGGLKYEQYF

J gene: TRBJ2-7
clone size: .
D gene: .
V gene: TRBV11-1
CDR3 DNA: TGTGCCAGCAGCTCCCGGGACCGACCCTCCTACGAGCAGTACTTC
CDR3 protein: CASSSRDRPSYEQYF

J gene: TRBJ2-1
clone size: .
D gene: TRBD2
V gene: TRBV7-3
CDR3 DNA: TGTGCCAGCAGCTTGATAGCGGGAGTAGGTGGAGGTGAGCAGTTCTTC
CDR3 protein: CASSLIAGVGGGEQFF

J gene: TRBJ2-1
clone size: .
D gene: TRBD2
V gene: TRBV19
CDR3 DNA: TGTGCCAGTAGGCTAGCGGGAGGCAATGAGCAGTTCTTC
CDR3 protein: CASRLAGGNEQFF

J gene: TRBJ1-1
clone size: .
D gene: .
V gene: TRBV21-1
CDR3 DNA: TGTGCCAGCAGCCCCGTGCTGGACAGTAAGGTGGGCACTGAAGCTTTCTTT
CDR3 protein: CASSPVLDSKVGTEAFF

J gene: TRBJ2-7
clone size: .
D gene: TRBD2
V gene: TRBV19
CDR3 DNA: TGTGCCAGTAGTATAGCCAGCGGGAGCGCCTACGAGCAGTACTTC
CDR3 protein: CASSIASGSAYEQYF

J gene: TRBJ1-1
clone size: .
D gene: .
V gene: TRBV11-2
CDR3 DNA: TGTGCCAGCAGCTTAGGTCATGGGGGGAATGGAGCTTTCTTT
CDR3 protein: CASSLGHGGNGAFF

J gene: TRBJ2-7
clone size: .
D gene: TRBD2
V gene: TRBV28
CDR3 DNA: TGTGCCAGTTGGGGAGGGTACAGCCTATCCTACGAGCAGTACTTC
CDR3 protein: CASWGGYSLSYEQYF

J gene: TRBJ1-1
clone size: few
D gene: .
V gene: TRBV29-1
CDR3 DNA: TGCAGCGTTCGGCCGAACACTGAAGCTTTCTTT
CDR3 protein: CSVRPNTEAFF

J gene: TRBJ2-3
clone size: .
D gene: TRBD2
V gene: TRBV30
CDR3 DNA: TGTGCCTGGAGTGTAGGGGCGGGAGAGGCAGATACGCAGTATTTT
CDR3 protein: CAWSVGAGEADTQYF

J gene: TRBJ2-6
clone size: .
D gene: .
V gene: TRBV18
CDR3 DNA: TGTGCCAGCTCACCACAATCGACTGGGGCCAACGTCCTGACTTTC
CDR3 protein: CASSPQSTGANVLTF

J gene: TRBJ2-5
clone size: .
D gene: TRBD2
V gene: TRBV5-6
CDR3 DNA: TGTGCCAGCAGCGTAGCGGGAGTAGAGACCCAGTACTTC
CDR3 protein: CASSVAGVETQYF

J gene: TRBJ2-7
clone size: once
D gene: .
V gene: TRBV11-2
CDR3 DNA: TGTGCCAGCAGCTTAGGCATGCAGGGGACCCACGAGCAGTACTTC
CDR3 protein: CASSLGMQGTHEQYF

J gene: TRBJ2-2
clone size: .
D gene: .
V gene: TRBV7-9
CDR3 DNA: TGTGCCAGCGCGCCGGACAGCAACACCGGGGAGCTGTTTTTT
CDR3 protein: CASAPDSNTGELFF

J gene: TRBJ1-1
clone size: .
D gene: TRBD1
V gene: TRBV6-5
CDR3 DNA: TGTGCCAGCAAACCGGGACAGCCGAACACTGAAGCTTTCTTT
CDR3 protein: CASKPGQPNTEAFF

J gene: TRBJ2-3
clone size: once
D gene: TRBD2
V gene: TRBV5-1
CDR3 DNA: TGCGCCAGCAGCCCCAGGACTAGCGGAAACACAGATACGCAGTATTTT
CDR3 protein: CASSPRTSGNTDTQYF

J gene: TRBJ2-5
clone size: .
D gene: TRBD1
V gene: TRBV29-1
CDR3 DNA: TGCAGCGGTTTCTTGGCAGGGGGCACGAAGGAGACCCAGTACTTC
CDR3 protein: CSGFLAGGTKETQYF

J gene: TRBJ1-1
clone size: .
D gene: TRBD1
V gene: TRBV7-8
CDR3 DNA: TGTGCCAGCAGCACCCGCAGGGGGGCTGAAGCTTTCTTT
CDR3 protein: CASSTRRGAEAFF

J gene: TRBJ2-7
clone size: .
D gene: .
V gene: TRBV5-1
CDR3 DNA: TGCGCCAGCAGCTTGTCGACGGGGCCTGACGAGCAGTACTTC
CDR3 protein: CASSLSTGPDEQYF

J gene: TRBJ2-1
clone size: once
D gene: TRBD1
V gene: TRBV18
CDR3 DNA: TGTGCCAGCTCAATAACACTTCCGGGACAGGGACTAGAGCAGTTCTTC
CDR3 protein: CASSITLPGQGLEQFF

J gene: TRBJ2-7
clone size: .
D gene: .
V gene: TRBV27
CDR3 DNA: TGTGCCAGCAGTCCCAGACAGACGATCTACGAGCAGTACTTC
CDR3 protein: CASSPRQTIYEQYF

J gene: TRBJ2-5
clone size: .
D gene: .
V gene: TRBV7-9
CDR3 DNA: TGTGCCAGCAGCGGTCGAGGGAGGACAGGCGAGCAAGAGACCCAGTACTTC
CDR3 protein: CASSGRGRTGEQETQYF

J gene: TRBJ2-2
clone size: .
D gene: .
V gene: TRBV9
CDR3 DNA: TGTGCCAGCAACCCTCGGGGCGCCACTCGGACCGGGGAGCTGTTTTTT
CDR3 protein: CASNPRGATRTGELFF

J gene: TRBJ1-2
clone size: .
D gene: TRBD1
V gene: TRBV15
CDR3 DNA: TGTGCCACCAGCAGAGGAGGGACAGACTATGGCTACACCTTC
CDR3 protein: CATSRGGTDYGYTF

J gene: TRBJ1-2
clone size: .
D gene: .
V gene: TRBV5-4
CDR3 DNA: TGTGCCAGCAGCTCCGGACAGAAAGCTAACTATGGCTACACCTTC
CDR3 protein: CASSSGQKANYGYTF

J gene: TRBJ2-2
clone size: .
D gene: TRBD2
V gene: TRBV4-3
CDR3 DNA: TGCGCCAGCAGCCACCCAAAAAAGGGACTAGCGGGAGGGCCGGGTGTCACCGGGGAGCTGTTTTTT
CDR3 protein: CASSHPKKGLAGGPGVTGELFF

J gene: TRBJ1-5
clone size: once
D gene: .
V gene: TRBV18
CDR3 DNA: TGTGCCAGCTCACCAGGAGTGGGACAGCCCCAGCATTTT
CDR3 protein: CASSPGVGQPQHF

J gene: TRBJ2-7
clone size: .
D gene: .
V gene: TRBV5-1
CDR3 DNA: TGCGCCAGCAGTCCCGGGACTGGGGGCTACGAGCAGTACTTC
CDR3 protein: CASSPGTGGYEQYF

J gene: TRBJ2-5
clone size: .
D gene: .
V gene: TRBV30
CDR3 DNA: TGTGCCTGGAGTTGGGGGTTGGGGCAAGAGACCCAGTACTTC
CDR3 protein: CAWSWGLGQETQYF

J gene: TRBJ2-7
clone size: .
D gene: .
V gene: TRBV19
CDR3 DNA: TGTGCCAGTAGTAGGCGGACAGTACAATACGAGCAGTACTTC
CDR3 protein: CASSRRTVQYEQYF

J gene: TRBJ2-3
clone size: .
D gene: TRBD1
V gene: TRBV6-5
CDR3 DNA: TGTGCCAGCAGTTACGATTACCAGGGGGCAGATACGCAGTATTTT
CDR3 protein: CASSYDYQGADTQYF

J gene: TRBJ2-2
clone size: .
D gene: .
V gene: TRBV29-1
CDR3 DNA: TGCAGCGTCCGGCCTCTTAGAGCCGGGGAGCTGTTTTTT
CDR3 protein: CSVRPLRAGELFF

J gene: TRBJ1-5
clone size: .
D gene: .
V gene: TRBV5-8
CDR3 DNA: TGTGCCAGCAGCGAGGACAGCAGCAATCAGCCCCAGCATTTT
CDR3 protein: CASSEDSSNQPQHF

J gene: TRBJ2-3
clone size: .
D gene: TRBD1
V gene: TRBV5-1
CDR3 DNA: TGCGCCAGCAGCGCCGGGACAGGCACAGATACGCAGTATTTT
CDR3 protein: CASSAGTGTDTQYF

J gene: TRBJ1-3
clone size: once
D gene: .
V gene: TRBV7-2
CDR3 DNA: TGTGCCAGCAGCTTAATGGGGACACGCTCTGGAAACACCATATATTTT
CDR3 protein: CASSLMGTRSGNTIYF

J gene: TRBJ2-1
clone size: .
D gene: TRBD2
V gene: TRBV30
CDR3 DNA: TGTGCCTGGAGTAGGGGTAGCGGGAGGGCCGGACTCAATGAGCAGTTCTTC
CDR3 protein: CAWSRGSGRAGLNEQFF

J gene: TRBJ1-4
clone size: .
D gene: TRBD1
V gene: TRBV6-6
CDR3 DNA: TGTGCCAGCAGTTACGGGACAGTAAATGAAAAACTGTTTTTT
CDR3 protein: CASSYGTVNEKLFF

J gene: TRBJ2-1
clone size: .
D gene: .
V gene: TRBV6-1
CDR3 DNA: TGTGCCAGCTCGGGCTCCTACAATGAGCAGTTCTTC
CDR3 protein: CASSGSYNEQFF

J gene: TRBJ2-1
clone size: .
D gene: TRBD1
V gene: TRBV5-1
CDR3 DNA: TGCGCCAGCAGTCTTTCAGGACAGGAGATCAATGAGCAGTTCTTC
CDR3 protein: CASSLSGQEINEQFF

J gene: TRBJ2-7
clone size: once
D gene: .
V gene: TRBV15
CDR3 DNA: TGTGCCACCAGCAGGGCAGGGGCCGCGCAGTACTTC
CDR3 protein: CATSRAGAAQYF

J gene: TRBJ2-3
clone size: once
D gene: .
V gene: TRBV29-1
CDR3 DNA: TGCAGCGGCCGTTCCGGGACAGATACGCAGTATTTT
CDR3 protein: CSGRSGTDTQYF